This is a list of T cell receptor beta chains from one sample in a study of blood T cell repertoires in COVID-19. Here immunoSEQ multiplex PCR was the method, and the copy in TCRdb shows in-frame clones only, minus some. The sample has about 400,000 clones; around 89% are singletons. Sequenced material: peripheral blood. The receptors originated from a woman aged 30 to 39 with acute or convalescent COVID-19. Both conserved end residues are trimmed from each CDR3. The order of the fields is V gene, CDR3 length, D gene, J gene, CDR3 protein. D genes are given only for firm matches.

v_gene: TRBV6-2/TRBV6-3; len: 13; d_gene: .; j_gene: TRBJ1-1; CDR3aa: ASSDSGAEYDEAF
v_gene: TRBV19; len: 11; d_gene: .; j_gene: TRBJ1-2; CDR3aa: ASSMERVGGYT
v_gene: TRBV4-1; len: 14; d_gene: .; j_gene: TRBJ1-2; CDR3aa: ATSQGDSAANYGYT
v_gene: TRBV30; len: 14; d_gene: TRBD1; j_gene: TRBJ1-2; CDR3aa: AWRGRDRPSNYGYT
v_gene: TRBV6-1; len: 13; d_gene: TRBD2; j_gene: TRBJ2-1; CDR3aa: ASSDSGGLYNEQF
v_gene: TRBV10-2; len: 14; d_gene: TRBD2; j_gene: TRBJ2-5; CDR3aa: ATMGGSGGLEETQY
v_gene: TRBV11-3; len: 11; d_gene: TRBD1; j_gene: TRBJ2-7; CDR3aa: ASSLKGADEQY
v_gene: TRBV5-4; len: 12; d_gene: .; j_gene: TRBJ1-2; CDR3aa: ASSLGGRGDGYT
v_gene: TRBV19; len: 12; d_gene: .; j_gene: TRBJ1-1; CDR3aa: ASSNRVADTEAF
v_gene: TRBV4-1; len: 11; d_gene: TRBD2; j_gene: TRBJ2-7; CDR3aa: ASSLGLAVEQY
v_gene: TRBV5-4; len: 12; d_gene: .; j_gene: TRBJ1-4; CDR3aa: ASSLRQRNEKLF
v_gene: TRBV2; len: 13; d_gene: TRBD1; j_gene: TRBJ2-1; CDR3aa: ASSATGTTHNEQF
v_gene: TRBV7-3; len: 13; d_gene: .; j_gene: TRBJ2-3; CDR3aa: ASSQGLRGADTQY
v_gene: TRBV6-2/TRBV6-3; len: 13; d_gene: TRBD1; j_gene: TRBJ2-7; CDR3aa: ASSFLDRGLNEQY
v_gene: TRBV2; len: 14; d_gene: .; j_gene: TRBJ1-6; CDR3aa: ASSSQGHQNNSPLH
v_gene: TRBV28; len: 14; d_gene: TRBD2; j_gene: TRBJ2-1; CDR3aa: ASSLLVSGGYNEQF
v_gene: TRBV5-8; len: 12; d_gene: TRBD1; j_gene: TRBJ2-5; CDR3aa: ASSSGQTVETQY
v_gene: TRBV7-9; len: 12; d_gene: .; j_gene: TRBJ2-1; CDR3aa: ASSLVQGYNEQF
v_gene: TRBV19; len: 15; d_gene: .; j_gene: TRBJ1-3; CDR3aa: ASVSNRGGLAGNTIY
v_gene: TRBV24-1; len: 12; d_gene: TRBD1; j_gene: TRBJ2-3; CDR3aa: ATSEGQSTDTQY
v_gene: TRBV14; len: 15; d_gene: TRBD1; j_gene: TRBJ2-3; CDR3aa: ASSQGNDRGRADTQY
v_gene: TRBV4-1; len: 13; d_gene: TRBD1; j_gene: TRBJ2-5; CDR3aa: ASSQEWTGQETQY
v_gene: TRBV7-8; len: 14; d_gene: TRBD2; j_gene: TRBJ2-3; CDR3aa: ASSSIRGGYTDTQY
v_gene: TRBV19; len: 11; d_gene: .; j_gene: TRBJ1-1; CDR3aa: ASSAKRNTEAF
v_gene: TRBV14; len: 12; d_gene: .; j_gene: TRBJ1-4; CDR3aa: ASSQDKSYEKLF
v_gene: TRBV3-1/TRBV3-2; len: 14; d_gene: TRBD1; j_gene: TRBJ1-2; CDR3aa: ASSQDPQGELYGYT